This entry concerns a single TCR beta chain. Antigen: not known. These data are taken from a study of long-term antiretroviral therapy in people with HIV. Whole-study results and caveats: ART adherence, viral resistance and therapy changes went undocumented.

Survey level was the resolution at which the v3.0 immunoSEQ assay ran. Some clones are missing from TCRdb's copy, which holds only in-frame ones; the method was immunoSEQ multiplex PCR. Of approximately 21,000 clones in the sample, 76% are singletons; the top ten hold more than 9%. Sampling of each donor yielded at least one pre-ART PBMC sample and at least two post-ART PBMC samples. Without exception, participants with HIV were treated in the United States. In each sample, about 0.95-10 million cryopreserved PBMC were present before DNA extraction. This CDR3 is 16 amino acids long. Germline values: CDR1 MNHEY, CDR2 SMNVEV (reference sequence). V was clipped by 4 bases and J by 5 bases; unmatched bases: 6.

This sequence was found in a man aged 18 to 29 with HIV. The J gene is TRBJ2-3, the V gene TRBV27, with TRBD2 identical over 13 bases. The sample was unsorted PBMCs, taken 0.5 years before starting antiretroviral therapy. The CDR3 bases are TGTGCCAGCAGTTCTTGGACTAGCGGGAGAGGAGATACGCAGTATTTT. As protein: CASSSWTSGRGDTQYF.